This T cell receptor (beta chain) comes out of a study of identical twins. Details on this clonotype: Antigen: not known.

CDR3 length: 15 residues. V was pared by 6 bases and J by 0 bases, with 12 bases between. The germline V gene has CDR1 DFQATT and CDR2 SNEGSKA (reference sequence). TCRdb used MiXCR to reprocess the 5' RACE reads, holding one entry per CDR3 protein. The sample includes some 730,000 distinct CDR3 sequences, 15% to 20% of them seen just once. Study observations and caveats: Out-of-frame alpha sequences shared by twins showed excess low generation probability.

These data are also associated with another study on T cells expressing NK-cell markers. From that report: Cells sorted as CD3+CD56+NKG2C+, CD3+CD56+NKG2C- and CD3+CD56-NKG2C+ T cells supplied the TCR beta repertoires. The study sequenced eight donors, seven HCMV-seropositive and one seronegative. Among the experiments, several used an anti-gamma-delta TCR antibody to restrict sorting to alpha-beta TCR T cells.

The clonotype was recovered from a woman aged 18-29 years in good health. The sample was PBMCs. The chain links TRBV20-1 to TRBJ2-6; D is unresolved. CDR3 nucleotides: TGCAGTGCCAACTTCGGCGGCTCTGGGGCCAACGTCCTGACTTTC. This encodes CSANFGGSGANVLTF.